This TCR beta chain was retrieved from a study of cytomegalovirus exposure and HLA in healthy donors. Study-level findings and limits: Researchers catalogued approximately 170 TCR beta chains as cytomegalovirus-associated. Likely technical artifact: a cluster of highly shared sequence variants. Previous analysis showed most TCR beta V segments were productive about 90% or about 30% of the time. A link between a missense DCLRE1C variant and TCR beta V- and J-gene trimming emerged from a later analysis.

As for this clone: Antigen specificity is unknown. Germline is not matched at one junction end, which may reflect a read error.

PCR used 60 Vbeta primers and 13 Jbeta primers. Produced via immunoSEQ multiplex PCR; TCRdb's table is partial and in-frame only. Among some 130,000 clones listed, about four fifths were seen once. Specimen: PBMCs. This receptor was identified in a woman aged 35 to 49 in good health and CMV-seronegative.

CDR3 nucleotides: TGTGCTAGCAGCTTGGGGACTAGTCGACATGAGCAGTTCTTC. Amino acids: CASSLGTSRHEQFF. V is TRBV7-7 and J is TRBJ2-1; 8 nucleotides match TRBD2. The germline V gene encodes CDR1 SSHAT and CDR2 FNYEAQ (reference sequence). The CDR3 sequence is 14 residues long.